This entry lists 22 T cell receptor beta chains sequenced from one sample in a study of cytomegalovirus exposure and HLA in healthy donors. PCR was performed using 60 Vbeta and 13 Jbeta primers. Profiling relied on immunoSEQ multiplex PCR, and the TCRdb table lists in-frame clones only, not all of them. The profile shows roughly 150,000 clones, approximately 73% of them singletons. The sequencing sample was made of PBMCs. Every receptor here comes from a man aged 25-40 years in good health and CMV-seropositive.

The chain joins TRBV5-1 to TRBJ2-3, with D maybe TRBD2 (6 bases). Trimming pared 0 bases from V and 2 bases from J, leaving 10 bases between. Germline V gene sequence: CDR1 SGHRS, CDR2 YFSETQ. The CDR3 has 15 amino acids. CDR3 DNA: TGCGCCAGCAGCTTGGGGGGACTGACCACAGATACGCAGTATTTT. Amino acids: CASSLGGLTTDTQYF. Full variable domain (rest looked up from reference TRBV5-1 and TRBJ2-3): KAGVTQTPRYLIKTRGQQVTLSCSPISGHRSVSWYQQTPGQGLQFLFEYFSETQRNKGNFPGRFSGRQFSNSRSEMNVSTLELGDSALYLCASSLGGLTTDTQYFGPGTRLTVL.

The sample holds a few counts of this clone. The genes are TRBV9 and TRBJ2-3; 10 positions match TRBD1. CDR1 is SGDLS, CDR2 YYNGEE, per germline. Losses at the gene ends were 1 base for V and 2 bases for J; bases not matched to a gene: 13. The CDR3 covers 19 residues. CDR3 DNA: TGTGCCAGCAGCGTATCCGGACAGGGGGGATCTCTGATCACAGATACGCAGTATTTT. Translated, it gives CASSVSGQGGSLITDTQYF.

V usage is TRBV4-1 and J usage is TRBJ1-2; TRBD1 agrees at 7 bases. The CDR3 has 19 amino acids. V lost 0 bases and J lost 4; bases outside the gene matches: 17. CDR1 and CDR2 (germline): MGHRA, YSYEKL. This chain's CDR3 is CASSQDRGLFQGITYGYTF. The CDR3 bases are TGCGCCAGCAGCCAAGATAGGGGGCTATTCCAGGGGATCACCTATGGCTACACCTTC.

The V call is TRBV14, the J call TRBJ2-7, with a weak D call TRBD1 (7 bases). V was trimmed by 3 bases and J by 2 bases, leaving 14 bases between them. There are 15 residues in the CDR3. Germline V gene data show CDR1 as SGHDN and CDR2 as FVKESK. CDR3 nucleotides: TGTGCCAGCAGCCAGAGTTCCAGGGGGGCCTACGAGCAGTACTTC. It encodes CASSQSSRGAYEQYF.

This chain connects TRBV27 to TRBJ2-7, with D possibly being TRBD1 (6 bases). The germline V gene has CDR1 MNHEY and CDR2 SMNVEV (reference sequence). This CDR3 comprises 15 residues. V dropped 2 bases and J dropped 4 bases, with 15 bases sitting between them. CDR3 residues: CASSLSLGQLYEQYF. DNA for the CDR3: TGTGCCAGCAGTTTAAGTTTAGGACAGCTATACGAGCAGTACTTC.

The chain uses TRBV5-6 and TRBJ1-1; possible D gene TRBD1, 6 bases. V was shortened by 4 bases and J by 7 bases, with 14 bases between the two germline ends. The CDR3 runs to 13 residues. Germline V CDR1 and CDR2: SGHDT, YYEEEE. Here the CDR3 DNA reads TGTGCCAGCAGCCCGGGACATGTGTGTGAAGCTTTCTTT. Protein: CASSPGHVCEAFF.

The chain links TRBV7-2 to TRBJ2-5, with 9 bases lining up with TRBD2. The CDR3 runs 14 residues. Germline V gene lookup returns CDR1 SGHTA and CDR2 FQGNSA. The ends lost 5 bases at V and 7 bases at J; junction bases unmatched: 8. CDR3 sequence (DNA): TGTGCCAGCAGCCCTAGCGGGGTCCCAAGGACCCAGTACTTC. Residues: CASSPSGVPRTQYF.

The CDR3 protein is CASSSRGIIGSEAFF. As DNA, the CDR3 is TGCGCCAGCAGCTCACGGGGGATAATCGGCAGTGAAGCTTTCTTT. The chain couples TRBV4-1 to TRBJ1-1; tentative D call: TRBD1 (5 bases). Trimming left V 5 bases short and J 7 bases short, with 20 bases between. There are 15 residues in the CDR3. Germline CDR1 MGHRA, CDR2 YSYEKL.

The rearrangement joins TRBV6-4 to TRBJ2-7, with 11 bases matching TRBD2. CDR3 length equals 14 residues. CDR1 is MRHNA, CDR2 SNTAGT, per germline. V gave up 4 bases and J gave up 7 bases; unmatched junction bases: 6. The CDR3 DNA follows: TGTGCCAGCAGTGCACTAGCGGGAGAGAGGGAGCAGTACTTC. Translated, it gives CASSALAGEREQYF.

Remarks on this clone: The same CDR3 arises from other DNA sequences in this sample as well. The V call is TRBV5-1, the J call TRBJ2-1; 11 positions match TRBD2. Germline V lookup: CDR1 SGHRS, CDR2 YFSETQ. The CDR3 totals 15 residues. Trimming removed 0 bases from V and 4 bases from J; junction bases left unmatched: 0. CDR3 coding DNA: TGCGCCAGCAGCTTGGGGACTAGCGGGTACAATGAGCAGTTCTTC. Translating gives CASSLGTSGYNEQFF.

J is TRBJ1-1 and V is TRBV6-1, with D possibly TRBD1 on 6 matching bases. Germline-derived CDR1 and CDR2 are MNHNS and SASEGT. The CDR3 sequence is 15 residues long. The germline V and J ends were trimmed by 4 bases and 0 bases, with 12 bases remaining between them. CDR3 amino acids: CASSVLGTLNTEAFF. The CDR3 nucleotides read TGTGCCAGCAGTGTATTGGGGACATTGAACACTGAAGCTTTCTTT.

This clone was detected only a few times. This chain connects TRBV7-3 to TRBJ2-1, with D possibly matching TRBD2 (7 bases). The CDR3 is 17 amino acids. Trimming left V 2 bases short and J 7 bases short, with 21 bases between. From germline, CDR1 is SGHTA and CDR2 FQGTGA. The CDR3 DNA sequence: TGTGCCAGCAGCTTATGGGGGGAGGGGGAGGGAGGTAATGAGCAGTTCTTC. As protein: CASSLWGEGEGGNEQFF.

The CDR3 loop is CASSAEGRGRETQYF. The CDR3 DNA reads TGTGCCAGCAGCGCGGAGGGTCGCGGGAGAGAGACCCAGTACTTC. The chain links TRBV7-2 to TRBJ2-5, with 7 bases aligning to TRBD2. CDR1 and CDR2 (germline): SGHTA, FQGNSA. The CDR3 runs to 15 residues. V was clipped by 5 bases and J by 4 bases; unmatched bases: 10.

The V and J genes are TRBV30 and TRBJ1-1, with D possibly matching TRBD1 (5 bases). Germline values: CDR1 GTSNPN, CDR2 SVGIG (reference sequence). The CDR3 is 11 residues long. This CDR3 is CGTSRLTEAFF. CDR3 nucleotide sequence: TGTGGGACATCGCGCCTCACTGAAGCTTTCTTT.

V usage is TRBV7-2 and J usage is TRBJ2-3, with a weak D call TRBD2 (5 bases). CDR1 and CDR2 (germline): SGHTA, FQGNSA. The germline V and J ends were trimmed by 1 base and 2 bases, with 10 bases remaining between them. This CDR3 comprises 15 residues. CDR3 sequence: CASSLGSGFTDTQYF. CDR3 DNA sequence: TGTGCCAGCAGCTTAGGCTCGGGGTTCACAGATACGCAGTATTTT. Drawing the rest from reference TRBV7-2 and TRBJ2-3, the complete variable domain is GAGVSQSPSNKVTEKGKDVELRCDPISGHTALYWYRQSLGQGLEFLIYFQGNSAPDKSGLPSDRFSAERTGGSVSTLTIQRTQQEDSAVYLCASSLGSGFTDTQYFGPGTRLTVL.

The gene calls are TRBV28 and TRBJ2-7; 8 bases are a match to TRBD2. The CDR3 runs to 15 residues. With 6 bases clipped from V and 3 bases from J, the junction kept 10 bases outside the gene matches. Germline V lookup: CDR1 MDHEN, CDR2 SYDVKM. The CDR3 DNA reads TGTGCCAGCAGCCTGGGGGGTAGCGGGAACTACGAGCAGTACTTC. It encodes CASSLGGSGNYEQYF. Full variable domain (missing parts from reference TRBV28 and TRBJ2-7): DVKVTQSSRYLVKRTGEKVFLECVQDMDHENMFWYRQDPGLGLRLIYFSYDVKMKEKGDIPEGYSVSREKKERFSLILESASTNQTSMYLCASSLGGSGNYEQYFGPGTRLTVT.

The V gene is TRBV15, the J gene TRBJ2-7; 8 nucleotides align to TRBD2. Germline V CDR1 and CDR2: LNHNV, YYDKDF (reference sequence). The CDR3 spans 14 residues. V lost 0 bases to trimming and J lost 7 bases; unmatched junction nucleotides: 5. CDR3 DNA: TGTGCCACCAGCAGAGATTGGGGACTAGAAGAGCAGTACTTC. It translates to CATSRDWGLEEQYF.

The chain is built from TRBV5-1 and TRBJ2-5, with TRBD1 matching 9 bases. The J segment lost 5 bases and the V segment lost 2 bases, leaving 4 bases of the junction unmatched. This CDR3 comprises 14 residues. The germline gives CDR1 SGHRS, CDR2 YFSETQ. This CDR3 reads CASSFPTGGETQYF. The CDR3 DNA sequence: TGCGCCAGCAGCTTCCCGACAGGGGGGGAGACCCAGTACTTC.

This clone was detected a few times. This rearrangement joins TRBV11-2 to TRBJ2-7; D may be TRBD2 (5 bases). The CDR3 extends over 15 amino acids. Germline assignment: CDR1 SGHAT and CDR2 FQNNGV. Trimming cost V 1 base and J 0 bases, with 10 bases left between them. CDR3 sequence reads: CASSLGTSSSYEQYF. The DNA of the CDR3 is TGTGCCAGCAGCTTAGGGACTTCTAGCTCCTACGAGCAGTACTTC.

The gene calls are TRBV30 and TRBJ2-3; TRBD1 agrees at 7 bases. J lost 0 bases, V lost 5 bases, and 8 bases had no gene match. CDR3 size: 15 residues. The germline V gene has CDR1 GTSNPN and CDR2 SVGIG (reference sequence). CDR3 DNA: TGTGCCTGGGGGCGACAGGGAAAGAGCACAGATACGCAGTATTTT. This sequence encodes CAWGRQGKSTDTQYF.

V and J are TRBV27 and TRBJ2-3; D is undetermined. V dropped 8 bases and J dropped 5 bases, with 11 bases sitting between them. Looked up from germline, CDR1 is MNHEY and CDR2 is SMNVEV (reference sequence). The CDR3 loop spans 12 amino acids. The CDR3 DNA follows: TGTGCCAGCTCCCGGTTCTTAGATACGCAGTATTTT. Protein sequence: CASSRFLDTQYF.

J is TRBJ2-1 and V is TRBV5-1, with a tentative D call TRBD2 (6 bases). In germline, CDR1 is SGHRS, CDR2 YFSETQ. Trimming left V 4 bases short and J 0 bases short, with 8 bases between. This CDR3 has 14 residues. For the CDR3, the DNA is TGCGCCAGCAGCCGGGAGAGCTCCTACAATGAGCAGTTCTTC. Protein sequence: CASSRESSYNEQFF.